This T cell receptor (beta chain) came from a study of blood T cell repertoires in COVID-19 (dated by TCRdb to between 2020 and 2021). Concerning the study at large: The collaborator samples originated in the United States, Italy and Spain and spanned the acute and convalescent phases of COVID-19. The samples were drawn from the first 160 participants of the ongoing ImmuneRACE study and from over 950 subjects provided by 6 global collaborators. A de-identified subject ID, COVID-19 status, age in years and sex were almost always included in the sample metadata. The prospective study material was composed of cDNA or gDNA derived from T cells, B-cell-depleted T cells, or PBMCs. Where available, HLA class I and class II types were taken from metadata supplied by the sample provider and were not determined by assay-based typing. The repertoires were released in a freely available public database intended as a resource for research on the immune response to SARS-CoV-2. Subjects who had been exposed to COVID-19, were actively infected with it, or had recovered from it provided the deeply sampled blood TCRbeta repertoires that made up the dataset. What the authors observed across the whole study: The quantity of clinical and demographic metadata differed by source and by participant and was supplied without curation.

Collaborating institutions collected whole blood in K2EDTA tubes following their own protocols. For TCRbeta analysis, collaborators shipped samples as frozen whole blood, isolated PBMCs, or DNA extracted from either of those sample types. With regard to this clone: The clone's antigen remains unknown. Base qualities are not recorded, but no much larger clone differs from it by a single base.

V and J are truncated by 10 bases and 0 bases respectively, leaving an intervening sequence of 13 bases. The CDR3, from cysteine to phenylalanine, totals 15 residues. The kept DNA is CDR3 alone, 45 bases in frame from the first base. CDR1 ENHRY and CDR2 SYGVKD were looked up in the germline V gene. TCRbeta CDR3 regions were amplified from genomic DNA using the immunoSEQ Assay, a bias-controlled multiplex PCR. As for how the authors treated the data: The number of nucleated cells in each sample was estimated by amplification of reference gene primers within the assay. Sequence reads were collapsed and filtered to measure the absolute abundance of every unique TCRbeta CDR3 rearrangement. For each sample, productive Simpson clonality was calculated as the square root of Simpson's diversity index over productive rearrangements. This is the immuneACCESS table as TCRdb keeps it, with only in-frame sequences that have V and J called. A part of the clones is gone; compared with another copy, unresolved V genes explain less than half, and the rest is unexplained. V and J calls plus clone size are reproduced from that table; the DNA served to infer D and trimming. The sample table holds fewer than 150,000 clones, of which 70% to 90% were seen once. The top ten clonotypes cover over 10% of the sample.

The chain joins TRBV10-3 to TRBJ1-6, and perhaps TRBD1 as D gene, on 6 matching bases. Sequenced: peripheral blood. This sequence was found in a human donor in a cohort sampled during active COVID-19. The CDR3 has the sequence CATHDRSSYNSPLHF. The nucleotides read TGTGCCACCCACGACAGGAGCTCCTATAATTCACCCCTCCACTTT.